The rows below give T cell receptor beta chains drawn from one sample of a study of cytomegalovirus exposure and HLA in healthy donors. Here immunoSEQ multiplex PCR was the method, and the copy in TCRdb shows in-frame clones only, minus some. The top ten clones hold approximately 2.6% of a sample with 210,000 or so clones, 75% to 85% of them seen once. The material sequenced was PBMCs. These receptors were taken from a woman aged 60-70 years in good health and CMV-seropositive. CDR3s include the opening cysteine and the closing phenylalanine or tryptophan. The order of the fields is CDR3 protein, CDR3 DNA, D gene, clone size, J gene, V gene. D genes are given only for firm matches. Clone size is not always given. Where it is, it says once, few, many or a class for expanded clones.

cdr3_aa: CASSLTGGTVYNEQFF
cdr3_nt: TGTGCCAGCAGCCTTACGGGGGGGACAGTGTACAATGAGCAGTTCTTC
d_call: NA
clone_size: once
j_call: TRBJ2-1
v_call: TRBV5-4

cdr3_aa: CSVAGTTLKAFF
cdr3_nt: TGCAGCGTCGCCGGGACAACCTTGAAAGCTTTCTTT
d_call: NA
clone_size: NA
j_call: TRBJ1-1
v_call: TRBV29-1

cdr3_aa: CASREGAGNTIYF
cdr3_nt: TGTGCTAGCCGGGAGGGGGCTGGAAACACCATATATTTT
d_call: NA
clone_size: NA
j_call: TRBJ1-3
v_call: TRBV12-5

cdr3_aa: CASSLEDRAAFF
cdr3_nt: TGCGCCAGCAGCTTGGAGGACAGGGCGGCTTTCTTT
d_call: TRBD1
clone_size: NA
j_call: TRBJ1-1
v_call: TRBV5-1

cdr3_aa: CASSPLAGGPTGELFF
cdr3_nt: TGCGCCAGCAGCCCCCTAGCGGGGGGGCCCACCGGGGAGCTGTTTTTT
d_call: TRBD2
clone_size: NA
j_call: TRBJ2-2
v_call: TRBV5-1

cdr3_aa: CASSSPGLNTEAFF
cdr3_nt: TGTGCCAGCAGTTCGCCCGGACTAAACACTGAAGCTTTCTTT
d_call: NA
clone_size: NA
j_call: TRBJ1-1
v_call: TRBV27

cdr3_aa: CASTRQGALDTEAFF
cdr3_nt: TGTGCCAGTACAAGACAGGGGGCATTGGACACTGAAGCTTTCTTT
d_call: TRBD1
clone_size: NA
j_call: TRBJ1-1
v_call: TRBV7-2

cdr3_aa: CASSGQGYYGYTF
cdr3_nt: TGTGCCAGCAGTGGACAGGGCTACTATGGCTACACCTTC
d_call: TRBD1
clone_size: NA
j_call: TRBJ1-2
v_call: TRBV28

cdr3_aa: CASSQDGTGGADTQYF
cdr3_nt: TGCGCCAGCAGCCAAGACGGGACAGGGGGCGCAGATACGCAGTATTTT
d_call: TRBD1
clone_size: NA
j_call: TRBJ2-3
v_call: TRBV4-1

cdr3_aa: CASSENDQQGGQPQHF
cdr3_nt: TGTGCCAGCTCAGAAAACGACCAACAGGGGGGGCAGCCCCAGCATTTT
d_call: TRBD1
clone_size: NA
j_call: TRBJ1-5
v_call: TRBV18

cdr3_aa: CAWGRGAGNTIYF
cdr3_nt: TGTGCCTGGGGCAGGGGGGCGGGAAACACCATATATTTT
d_call: TRBD1
clone_size: NA
j_call: TRBJ1-3
v_call: TRBV30

cdr3_aa: CASSQGAGGANVLTF
cdr3_nt: TGTGCCAGCAGTCAGGGGGCAGGGGGGGCCAACGTCCTGACTTTC
d_call: TRBD1
clone_size: few
j_call: TRBJ2-6
v_call: TRBV27

cdr3_aa: CASGLTGTGPLGDTEAFF
cdr3_nt: TGTGCTAGTGGTCTAACAGGGACAGGACCCCTGGGGGACACTGAAGCTTTCTTT
d_call: TRBD1
clone_size: NA
j_call: TRBJ1-1
v_call: TRBV12-5

cdr3_aa: CASSLSGTGDGYTF
cdr3_nt: TGTGCCAGCAGCTTATCCGGGACAGGGGATGGCTACACCTTC
d_call: TRBD1
clone_size: NA
j_call: TRBJ1-2
v_call: TRBV7-9

cdr3_aa: CASRNNREEKLFF
cdr3_nt: TGCGCCAGCAGAAACAACAGGGAGGAAAAACTGTTTTTT
d_call: NA
clone_size: NA
j_call: TRBJ1-4
v_call: TRBV10-2

cdr3_aa: CASRDRAYLTDTQYF
cdr3_nt: TGTGCCAGCAGGGACAGGGCCTACCTCACAGATACGCAGTATTTT
d_call: TRBD1
clone_size: NA
j_call: TRBJ2-3
v_call: TRBV6-5

cdr3_aa: CASSPRHGTGRYEQYF
cdr3_nt: TGTGCCAGCTCACCTAGGCACGGGACAGGGCGCTACGAGCAGTACTTC
d_call: TRBD1
clone_size: few
j_call: TRBJ2-7
v_call: TRBV18

cdr3_aa: CSVPDRAADTEAFF
cdr3_nt: TGCAGCGTCCCGGACAGGGCCGCGGACACTGAAGCTTTCTTT
d_call: TRBD1
clone_size: few
j_call: TRBJ1-1
v_call: TRBV29-1

cdr3_aa: CSVAMGTGDYEQYF
cdr3_nt: TGCAGCGTTGCCATGGGGACAGGGGACTACGAGCAGTACTTC
d_call: TRBD1
clone_size: NA
j_call: TRBJ2-7
v_call: TRBV29-1

cdr3_aa: CSVGPNSGNTIYF
cdr3_nt: TGCAGCGTTGGTCCTAACTCTGGAAACACCATATATTTT
d_call: NA
clone_size: NA
j_call: TRBJ1-3
v_call: TRBV29-1

cdr3_aa: CASSHILAGAQETQYF
cdr3_nt: TGCGCCAGCAGCCACATTTTAGCGGGGGCACAAGAGACCCAGTACTTC
d_call: TRBD2
clone_size: NA
j_call: TRBJ2-5
v_call: TRBV4-3

cdr3_aa: CASSGGLVAYEQYF
cdr3_nt: TGTGCCAGCTCTGGAGGACTCGTGGCCTACGAGCAGTACTTC
d_call: NA
clone_size: NA
j_call: TRBJ2-7
v_call: TRBV18

cdr3_aa: CASSLEASGGYQETQYF
cdr3_nt: TGCGCCAGCAGCTTGGAGGCTAGCGGGGGTTACCAAGAGACCCAGTACTTC
d_call: TRBD2
clone_size: NA
j_call: TRBJ2-5
v_call: TRBV5-1

cdr3_aa: CASNKMNTEAFF
cdr3_nt: TGCGCCAGCAATAAAATGAACACTGAAGCTTTCTTT
d_call: NA
clone_size: NA
j_call: TRBJ1-1
v_call: TRBV23-1

cdr3_aa: CASSRQGLSYEQYF
cdr3_nt: TGTGCCAGCAGTCGACAGGGTTTATCCTACGAGCAGTACTTC
d_call: TRBD1
clone_size: NA
j_call: TRBJ2-7
v_call: TRBV6-1

cdr3_aa: CASSFSGPREKLFF
cdr3_nt: TGTGCCAGCAGCTTTAGTGGGCCAAGGGAAAAACTGTTTTTT
d_call: NA
clone_size: NA
j_call: TRBJ1-4
v_call: TRBV7-9

cdr3_aa: CASSPDSLNSPLHF
cdr3_nt: TGTGCCAGCAGTCCGGACAGCCTCAATTCACCCCTCCACTTT
d_call: NA
clone_size: once
j_call: TRBJ1-6
v_call: TRBV7-2

cdr3_aa: CASTGEKTQYF
cdr3_nt: TGTGCCAGCACCGGGGAGAAGACCCAGTACTTC
d_call: NA
clone_size: NA
j_call: TRBJ2-5
v_call: TRBV25-1

cdr3_aa: CASSLRMIYGGPYGYTF
cdr3_nt: TGCGCCAGCAGCCTCCGAATGATTTACGGGGGGCCCTATGGCTACACCTTC
d_call: NA
clone_size: NA
j_call: TRBJ1-2
v_call: TRBV4-1

cdr3_aa: CASSLAGQRNGQYF
cdr3_nt: TGTGCCAGCAGCTTGGCCGGACAGCGGAATGGCCAGTACTTC
d_call: NA
clone_size: once
j_call: TRBJ2-5
v_call: TRBV7-8

cdr3_aa: CSVRVGRVTDTQYF
cdr3_nt: TGCAGCGTTAGGGTTGGGAGAGTCACAGATACGCAGTATTTT
d_call: NA
clone_size: few
j_call: TRBJ2-3
v_call: TRBV29-1

cdr3_aa: CASSEWGQHNSPLHF
cdr3_nt: TGTGCCAGCAGTGAGTGGGGACAACATAATTCACCCCTCCACTTT
d_call: NA
clone_size: NA
j_call: TRBJ1-6
v_call: TRBV6-4

cdr3_aa: CATSRDTAGGPYNEQFF
cdr3_nt: TGTGCCACCAGCAGAGATACAGCGGGGGGGCCCTACAATGAGCAGTTCTTC
d_call: TRBD2
clone_size: NA
j_call: TRBJ2-1
v_call: TRBV15

cdr3_aa: CASSPGSLISSSPLHF
cdr3_nt: TGTGCCAGCTCACCTGGGTCTCTCATTTCTAGTTCACCCCTCCACTTT
d_call: NA
clone_size: NA
j_call: TRBJ1-6
v_call: TRBV18

cdr3_aa: CASSLSNRAFSYGYTF
cdr3_nt: TGCGCCAGCAGCCTGTCTAACAGGGCTTTTAGCTATGGCTACACCTTC
d_call: NA
clone_size: NA
j_call: TRBJ1-2
v_call: TRBV4-1

cdr3_aa: CASSPSVVTYEQYF
cdr3_nt: TGTGCCAGCTCACCAAGCGTAGTAACCTACGAGCAGTACTTC
d_call: NA
clone_size: NA
j_call: TRBJ2-7
v_call: TRBV18

cdr3_aa: CASSLGGGQNTEAFF
cdr3_nt: TGTGCCAGCAGCTTGGGGGGGGGACAGAACACTGAAGCTTTCTTT
d_call: NA
clone_size: few
j_call: TRBJ1-1
v_call: TRBV5-4

cdr3_aa: CSAFDRGGNTEAFF
cdr3_nt: TGCAGCGCATTCGACAGGGGAGGAAATACTGAAGCTTTCTTT
d_call: TRBD1
clone_size: NA
j_call: TRBJ1-1
v_call: TRBV29-1

cdr3_aa: CASSRGQPYEQYF
cdr3_nt: TGTGCCAGCAGCAGGGGACAGCCCTACGAGCAGTACTTC
d_call: TRBD1
clone_size: once
j_call: TRBJ2-7
v_call: TRBV5-6

cdr3_aa: CALTGGGNQPQHF
cdr3_nt: TGTGCCTTGACAGGGGGCGGGAATCAGCCCCAGCATTTT
d_call: TRBD1
clone_size: NA
j_call: TRBJ1-5
v_call: TRBV30

cdr3_aa: CASSIQANSPLHF
cdr3_nt: TGTGCCAGCAGTATCCAGGCCAATTCACCCCTCCACTTT
d_call: NA
clone_size: NA
j_call: TRBJ1-6
v_call: TRBV2

cdr3_aa: CASSEIGGYEQYF
cdr3_nt: TGCGCCAGCAGTGAGATCGGGGGCTACGAGCAGTACTTC
d_call: NA
clone_size: few
j_call: TRBJ2-7
v_call: TRBV10-1

cdr3_aa: CASSSQQGTGELFF
cdr3_nt: TGTGCCAGCAGTTCCCAACAGGGAACCGGGGAGCTGTTTTTT
d_call: NA
clone_size: NA
j_call: TRBJ2-2
v_call: TRBV27